Sequencing of this T cell receptor beta chain was carried out in a study of identical twins. Germline CDR1 SGHVS, CDR2 FQNEAQ. Trimming removed 1 base at V and 11 bases at J, with 11 bases between. This CDR3 is 12 amino acids long. Using its own MiXCR run on the 5' RACE reads, TCRdb lists one record per CDR3 protein. The data contain around 490,000 distinct CDR3 sequences, around 15% of them singletons. The data also belong to a second study, concerning yellow fever vaccine responses in identical twins.

The sequence was collected from a woman between 18 and 30 years old in good health. Sequenced material: CD4+ T cells sorted from blood. The chain has TRBV7-8 and TRBJ1-1; D is unresolved. The CDR3 bases are TGTGCCAGCAGCTTAGACAGCTACACGGCTTTCTTT. It translates to CASSLDSYTAFF.